Listed below are T cell receptor beta chains from one sample, sequenced in a study of blood T cell repertoires in COVID-19. The protocol was immunoSEQ multiplex PCR, while the TCRdb copy is restricted to in-frame clones and leaves out a portion. The top ten clones hold more than 14% of a sample with about 150,000 clones, 80% to 90% of them seen once. Sequencing input: peripheral blood. All receptors come from a middle-aged woman with acute or convalescent COVID-19. Each CDR3 is given with its conserved first and last residue. D genes are given only for firm matches. A clone size is listed for some rows: how often the clone was seen (once, few, many), or a class if it is expanded.

D	V	J	size	CDR3	DNA
TRBD2	TRBV5-6	TRBJ2-1	.	CASSLDTGTSGTHEQFF	TGTGCCAGCAGCTTGGACACCGGGACTAGCGGGACCCATGAGCAGTTCTTC
.	TRBV6-1	TRBJ1-2	.	CASSESLWRTRGGYTF	TGTGCCAGCAGTGAAAGTCTCTGGCGGACTAGGGGTGGCTACACCTTC
TRBD1	TRBV7-9	TRBJ1-2	.	CASSLYSGTGRGYTF	TGTGCCAGCAGCTTATATTCGGGGACAGGGCGCGGCTACACCTTC
TRBD1	TRBV28	TRBJ1-6	few	CASSFGQGRSPLHF	TGTGCCAGCAGTTTCGGACAGGGTCGATCACCCCTCCACTTT
TRBD1	TRBV10-3	TRBJ2-3	few	CAISLTGEGTDTQYF	TGTGCCATCAGCCTGACAGGGGAAGGCACAGATACGCAGTATTTT
TRBD1	TRBV6-5	TRBJ2-3	.	CASSSPDREVGTQYF	TGTGCCAGCAGTTCCCCAGACAGGGAAGTCGGTACGCAGTATTTT
TRBD1	TRBV2	TRBJ2-7	.	CASNADRAYEQYF	TGTGCCAGCAATGCGGACAGGGCCTACGAGCAGTACTTC
.	TRBV19	TRBJ1-2	.	CASSTQTGSGYGYTF	TGTGCCAGTAGTACCCAGACAGGTTCGGGGTATGGCTACACCTTC
.	TRBV21-1	TRBJ1-5	.	CASSNKGTGPFAYSNQPQHF	TGTGCCAGCAGCAACAAAGGGACAGGGCCGTTCGCTTATAGCAATCAGCCCCAGCATTTT
.	TRBV27	TRBJ1-5	.	CASSLAQNQPQHF	TGTGCCAGCAGTTTAGCCCAGAATCAGCCCCAGCATTTT
TRBD1	TRBV19	TRBJ1-2	.	CASTSGGFGYTF	TGTGCCAGTACCTCAGGGGGCTTCGGCTACACCTTC
.	TRBV7-9	TRBJ2-7	.	CASSSISYEQYF	TGTGCCAGCAGCTCTATTTCCTACGAGCAGTACTTC
.	TRBV9	TRBJ1-5	once	CASSVDYRVPPQHF	TGTGCCAGCAGCGTAGATTACCGAGTGCCGCCCCAGCATTTT
.	TRBV27	TRBJ2-1	.	CASRSAGYNEQFF	TGTGCCAGCCGATCGGCAGGTTACAATGAGCAGTTCTTC
TRBD2	TRBV2	TRBJ2-1	.	CASSELAGYYNEQFF	TGTGCCAGCAGTGAATTAGCGGGATACTACAATGAGCAGTTCTTC
TRBD2	TRBV5-3	TRBJ2-1	.	CARSLATGTSGRVIRNEQFF	TGTGCCAGAAGCTTGGCAACGGGGACTAGCGGGAGGGTAATTCGGAATGAGCAGTTCTTC
TRBD1	TRBV27	TRBJ1-2	.	CASSFDRVYGYTF	TGTGCCAGCAGTTTCGACAGGGTCTATGGCTACACCTTC